What follows are 30 T cell receptor beta chains derived from one specimen sequenced in a study of blood T cell repertoires in COVID-19. Clones were sequenced by immunoSEQ multiplex PCR, and TCRdb holds only the in-frame ones, with some missing. The sample carries 30,000 to 50,000 clones, 75% to 90% recorded once. Sequenced sample: peripheral blood. These receptors came from a man aged 60 to 75 with acute or convalescent COVID-19.

The CDR3 region is CASSPDRSYTDTQYF. CDR3 coding DNA: TGTGCCAGCTCACCGGACAGGAGCTACACAGATACGCAGTATTTT. V and J are TRBV18 and TRBJ2-3, with 7 bases lining up with TRBD1. With V trimmed by 3 bases and J by 2 bases, 5 bases remained unmatched. Germline loops: CDR1 KGHSH, CDR2 LQKENI. The CDR3 is made up of 15 amino acids.

V and J are TRBV13 and TRBJ1-2, with 9 bases fitting TRBD1. The germline V gene encodes CDR1 PRHDT and CDR2 FYEKMQ (reference sequence). The V gene end was trimmed by 5 bases and the J gene end by 4 bases; junction bases not matched to a gene: 5. The length of the CDR3 is 14 residues. CDR3: CASSRTGELYGYTF. DNA of the CDR3: TGTGCCAGCAGCCGGACAGGGGAACTCTATGGCTACACCTTC.

This clone was counted only a few times. The chain links TRBV27 to TRBJ2-7, with D maybe TRBD1 (6 bases). Trimming took 7 bases from V and 0 from J, leaving 22 bases between them. CDR3 size: 17 residues. Per the germline V gene, CDR1 is MNHEY and CDR2 is SMNVEV (reference sequence). The CDR3 DNA follows: TGTGCCAGCAAATCTACAGGGTCTACGGTTTCCTCCTACGAGCAGTACTTC. Its protein product is CASKSTGSTVSSYEQYF.

This clone turned up a few times. The rearrangement joins TRBV5-1 to TRBJ2-1; D not resolved. This CDR3 contains 12 residues. Per the germline V gene, CDR1 is SGHRS and CDR2 is YFSETQ. Trimming left V 4 bases short and J 4 bases short, with 6 bases between. The CDR3: CASSQQYNEQFF. CDR3 in DNA: TGCGCCAGCAGCCAACAGTACAATGAGCAGTTCTTC.

The rearrangement joins TRBV3-1 (or the pseudogene TRBV3-2) to TRBJ1-1; TRBD1 is a possible D gene (6 bases). The CDR3 is 12 residues long. The V end lost 5 bases, the J end lost 3 bases, and 7 bases lay between the germline ends. CDR1 is LGHDT and CDR2 is YNNKEL in the germline V gene (reference sequence). The CDR3 sequence: CASSWGHTEAFF. The CDR3 nucleotides read TGTGCCAGCAGCTGGGGGCACACTGAAGCTTTCTTT.

V gene TRBV11-1 combines with J gene TRBJ1-1; 7 bases are shared with TRBD1. CDR3 length: 14 residues. Looked up from germline, CDR1 is SGHAT and CDR2 is FQDESV (reference sequence). V trimming: 5 bases; J trimming: 6 bases; junction bases outside the gene matches: 9. CDR3 DNA: TGTGCCAGCAGCCGCACAGGGGCAGGCGCTGAAGCTTTCTTT. It codes for CASSRTGAGAEAFF. Using reference TRBV11-1 and TRBJ1-1 for the parts outside the CDR3, the full variable domain is EAEVAQSPRYKITEKSQAVAFWCDPISGHATLYWYRQILGQGPELLVQFQDESVVDDSQLPKDRFSAERLKGVDSTLKIQPAELGDSAMYLCASSRTGAGAEAFFGQGTRLTVV.

The rearrangement uses TRBV10-3 and TRBJ2-2; TRBD2 is a possible D gene (6 bases). Germline V CDR1 and CDR2: ENHRY, SYGVKD. The V and J ends lost 0 bases and 1 base respectively, with 12 bases between them. CDR3 length: 17 amino acids. The CDR3 here is CAISESSGTENTGELFF. CDR3 nucleotide sequence: TGTGCCATCAGTGAGTCATCCGGGACTGAGAACACCGGGGAGCTGTTTTTT.

The chain links TRBV6-5 to TRBJ2-3; D is undetermined. V dropped 8 bases and J dropped 0 bases, with 9 bases sitting between them. The germline gives CDR1 MNHEY, CDR2 SVGAGI. There are 13 residues in the CDR3. CDR3 sequence reads: CASLIGSTDTQYF. In DNA, the CDR3 is TGTGCCAGCTTAATCGGGAGCACAGATACGCAGTATTTT.

CDR3 nucleotides: TGTGCCAGTAGTATAGAGGCAGGGGTCGTCACAGATACGCAGTATTTT. This translates into CASSIEAGVVTDTQYF. This sequence joins TRBV19 and TRBJ2-3; perhaps TRBD1 as D (6 bases). V lost 0 bases and J lost 2, with 12 bases in between. The CDR3 has 16 residues. Germline V gene data show CDR1 as LNHDA and CDR2 as SQIVND (reference sequence).

As to this clone: The identical CDR3 is also encoded by other nucleotide sequences in the sample. The chain uses TRBV19 and TRBJ1-1, with unresolved D. CDR3 length: 13 residues. The germline V gene has CDR1 LNHDA and CDR2 SQIVND (reference sequence). Trimming removed 3 bases from V and 5 bases from J, with 10 bases in between. As DNA, the CDR3 is TGTGCCAGTAGTATCGGTTTGTCAACTGAAGCTTTCTTT. Its translation: CASSIGLSTEAFF.

The chain couples TRBV6-6 to TRBJ1-2; 8 nucleotides agree with TRBD1. Germline-derived CDR1 and CDR2 are MNHNY and SVGAGI (reference sequence). CDR3 length: 15 amino acids. V shed 7 bases, J shed 4 bases, and the junction held 11 bases outside the gene matches. The CDR3 DNA follows: TGTGCCAGCATCCTGGACAGGGCTGGTAGCTATGGCTACACCTTC. Encoded protein: CASILDRAGSYGYTF.

This chain connects TRBV15 to TRBJ2-6, with D uncertain. Trimming took 0 bases from V and 3 from J, leaving 9 bases between them. Germline CDR1 is LNHNV and CDR2 is YYDKDF (reference sequence). CDR3 length: 16 amino acids. This CDR3 reads CATSRDTSRGANVLTF. The CDR3 DNA follows: TGTGCCACCAGCAGAGATACAAGTCGTGGGGCCAACGTCCTGACTTTC. The full variable domain, its missing parts supplied by reference TRBV15 and TRBJ2-6, is DAMVIQNPRYQVTQFGKPVTLSCSQTLNHNVMYWYQQKSSQAPKLLFHYYDKDFNNEADTPDNFQSRRPNTSFCFLDIRSPGLGDTAMYLCATSRDTSRGANVLTFGAGSRLTVL.

This chain connects TRBV30 to TRBJ2-3; 8 positions match TRBD2. CDR1 and CDR2 (germline): GTSNPN, SVGIG (reference sequence). This CDR3 is built from 14 residues. With 6 bases clipped from V and 0 bases from J, the junction kept 5 bases outside the gene matches. CDR3 in amino acids: CACTSGTSTDTQYF. Here the CDR3 DNA reads TGTGCCTGTACTAGCGGTACTAGCACAGATACGCAGTATTTT.

The CDR3, as DNA: TGTGCCAGCGCCTCACAGTCTACAGATACGCAGTATTTT. Protein: CASASQSTDTQYF. The rearrangement uses TRBV5-4 and TRBJ2-3; D is ambiguous. Germline CDR1 SGHNT, CDR2 YYREEE (reference sequence). The CDR3 sequence is 13 residues long. The ends were cut back, 7 bases at V and 3 bases at J, with 12 bases in the middle.

This sequence joins TRBV30 and TRBJ1-6; D perhaps matches TRBD1 (6 bases). Germline values: CDR1 GTSNPN, CDR2 SVGIG (reference sequence). The CDR3 extends over 13 amino acids. The V end was cut by 4 bases, the J end by 9 bases, with 13 bases between. The CDR3 loop reads CAWTQGGFSPLHF. DNA for the CDR3: TGTGCCTGGACGCAAGGGGGTTTTTCACCCCTCCACTTT.

The chain combines TRBV7-2 with TRBJ1-2, with TRBD1 identical over 7 bases. In germline, CDR1 is SGHTA, CDR2 FQGNSA. The J segment lost 7 bases and the V segment lost 4 bases, leaving 15 bases of the junction unmatched. The CDR3 loop spans 16 amino acids. The CDR3: CASSSTPPPGGGGYTF. The DNA for the CDR3 is TGTGCCAGCAGCTCAACGCCACCCCCAGGGGGTGGTGGCTACACCTTC.

Turning to this clone: In the same sample, other DNA sequences code for this CDR3. The genes are TRBV7-2 and TRBJ1-2; the D gene is possibly TRBD1 (6 bases). Germline V gene data show CDR1 as SGHTA and CDR2 as FQGNSA. V was shortened by 5 bases and J by 4 bases, with 11 bases between the two germline ends. CDR3 length: 13 residues. CDR3 sequence (DNA): TGTGCCAGCAGCCGAGGACAGATCTATGGCTACACCTTC. It yields the protein CASSRGQIYGYTF.

The sample holds a few counts of this clone. This chain connects TRBV28 to TRBJ1-5; D remains unclear. The CDR3 is made up of 15 amino acids. Trimming stripped 7 bases from V and 6 bases from J, with 19 bases between. Germline lookup yields CDR1 MDHEN and CDR2 SYDVKM. CDR3 nucleotides: TGTGCCAGCACCGGCTCCTGGCAGGCGGGTCAGCCCCAGCATTTT. Translated: CASTGSWQAGQPQHF.

This sequence joins TRBV5-6 and TRBJ1-1; D is unresolved. Trimming stripped 3 bases from V and 8 bases from J, with 14 bases between. Germline V gene data show CDR1 as SGHDT and CDR2 as YYEEEE. The CDR3 spans 13 residues. The CDR3 coding sequence is TGTGCCAGCAGCTGGGTCTCGGGCGGGGAAGCTTTCTTT. It codes for CASSWVSGGEAFF.

Only one count was recorded for this clone. J is TRBJ2-7 and V is TRBV5-1; 7 nucleotides agree with TRBD2. Germline lookup yields CDR1 SGHRS and CDR2 YFSETQ. This CDR3 is built from 16 residues. The V gene end was trimmed by 7 bases and the J gene end by 6 bases; junction bases not matched to a gene: 19. The CDR3 coding sequence is TGCGCCAGCTCCCTGGAGGGGAGGGGTGGATTGGGCGAGCAGTACTTC. Translated, it gives CASSLEGRGGLGEQYF. The whole variable domain, filled in from reference TRBV5-1 and TRBJ2-7, reads KAGVTQTPRYLIKTRGQQVTLSCSPISGHRSVSWYQQTPGQGLQFLFEYFSETQRNKGNFPGRFSGRQFSNSRSEMNVSTLELGDSALYLCASSLEGRGGLGEQYFGPGTRLTVT.

The chain uses TRBV2 and TRBJ1-1; 7 bases are shared with TRBD1. J gave up 5 bases and V 5 bases, and 8 bases lay outside the gene matches. There are 14 residues in the CDR3. Germline assignment: CDR1 SNHLY and CDR2 FYNNEI. CDR3: CASSSTGRRTEAFF. CDR3 bases: TGTGCCAGCAGTTCGACAGGGCGAAGGACTGAAGCTTTCTTT.

V gene TRBV7-9 combines with J gene TRBJ2-5, with a weak D call TRBD2 (6 bases). CDR1 SEHNR and CDR2 FQNEAQ come from the germline V gene (reference sequence). The CDR3 is made up of 12 amino acids. V lost 4 bases, J lost 5 bases, and 8 bases lay in between. The CDR3 loop reads CASSSLAETQYF. DNA for the CDR3: TGTGCCAGCAGCTCCCTAGCGGAGACCCAGTACTTC.

J is TRBJ1-6 and V is TRBV3-1 (or the pseudogene TRBV3-2); no firm D call. Trimming pared 4 bases from V and 7 bases from J, leaving 8 bases between. The CDR3 covers 13 residues. The germline V gene has CDR1 LGHDT and CDR2 YNNKEL (reference sequence). CDR3 in amino acids: CASSLRENSPLHF. CDR3 in DNA: TGTGCCAGCAGCCTGAGGGAGAATTCACCCCTCCACTTT.

J is TRBJ1-3 and V is TRBV5-1; 10 bases align to TRBD1. The J segment lost 4 bases and the V segment lost 4 bases, leaving 2 bases of the junction unmatched. Per germline, CDR1 SGHRS and CDR2 YFSETQ. There are 14 residues in the CDR3. The CDR3 is CASSMTGGGNTIYF. The CDR3 DNA reads as TGCGCCAGCAGCATGACAGGGGGCGGAAACACCATATATTTT.

This chain links TRBV7-9 with TRBJ2-7; TRBD2 matches at 9 bases. The CDR3 sequence is 14 residues long. The trim removed 4 bases at V and 5 bases at J, leaving 6 bases unmatched. Looked up from germline, CDR1 is SEHNR and CDR2 is FQNEAQ (reference sequence). CDR3 nucleotides: TGTGCCAGCAGCTCCGGACTAGCGCGTGACGAGCAGTACTTC. Translation gives CASSSGLARDEQYF.

The chain links TRBV6-5 to TRBJ1-5; 11 bases align to TRBD1. V dropped 6 bases and J dropped 6; count of bases not matched to a gene: 1. Looked up from germline, CDR1 is MNHEY and CDR2 is SVGAGI. The CDR3 loop spans 13 amino acids. The CDR3: CASSGTGGQPQHF. CDR3 DNA: TGTGCCAGCAGCGGGACAGGGGGTCAGCCCCAGCATTTT.

This chain joins TRBV30 and TRBJ1-2; D gene ambiguous. Trimming removed 3 bases from V and 5 bases from J, with 10 bases in between. The CDR3 is made up of 12 amino acids. Germline V CDR1 and CDR2: GTSNPN, SVGIG (reference sequence). CDR3 region: CAWSLGDYGYTF. CDR3 bases: TGTGCCTGGAGCCTCGGGGATTATGGCTACACCTTC.

The chain combines TRBV5-1 with TRBJ1-6; D may be TRBD1 (6 bases). Germline CDR1 and CDR2: SGHRS and YFSETQ. V was trimmed by 3 bases and J by 3 bases, leaving 10 bases between them. The CDR3 has 15 amino acids. Here the CDR3 reads CASSSDSFYNSPLHF. The CDR3 nucleotides read TGCGCCAGCAGCTCGGACAGCTTCTATAATTCACCCCTCCACTTT.

V gene TRBV5-1 combines with J gene TRBJ2-2; a possible D gene is TRBD2 (6 bases). V shed 0 bases and J shed 3 bases, with 12 bases lying between them. The CDR3 covers 16 residues. Germline V gene data show CDR1 as SGHRS and CDR2 as YFSETQ. CDR3 sequence reads: CASSLEGVADTGELFF. In DNA, the CDR3 is TGCGCCAGCAGCTTGGAGGGAGTAGCGGACACCGGGGAGCTGTTTTTT.

The chain has TRBV7-6 and TRBJ2-1; TRBD2 agrees at 9 bases. Per the germline V gene, CDR1 is SGHVS and CDR2 is FNYEAQ. Trimming at V came to 1 base and at J to 6 bases, leaving 7 bases not matched to a gene. The CDR3 spans 16 residues. CDR3 loop: CASSLGAGGLGNEQFF. The CDR3 DNA follows: TGTGCCAGCAGCTTAGGGGCGGGGGGGCTAGGCAATGAGCAGTTCTTC.